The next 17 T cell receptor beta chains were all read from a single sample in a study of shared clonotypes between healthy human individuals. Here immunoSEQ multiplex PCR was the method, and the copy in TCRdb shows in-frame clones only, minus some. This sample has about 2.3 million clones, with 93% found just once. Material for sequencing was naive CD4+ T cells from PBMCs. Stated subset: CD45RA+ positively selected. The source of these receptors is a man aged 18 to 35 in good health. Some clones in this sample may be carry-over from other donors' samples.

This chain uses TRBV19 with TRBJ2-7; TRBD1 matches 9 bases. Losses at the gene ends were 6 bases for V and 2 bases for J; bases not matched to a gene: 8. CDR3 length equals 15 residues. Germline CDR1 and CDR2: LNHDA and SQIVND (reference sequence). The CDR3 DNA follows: TGTGCCAGTAGCAACCCTGGACAGGGGACCTACGAGCAGTACTTC. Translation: CASSNPGQGTYEQYF.

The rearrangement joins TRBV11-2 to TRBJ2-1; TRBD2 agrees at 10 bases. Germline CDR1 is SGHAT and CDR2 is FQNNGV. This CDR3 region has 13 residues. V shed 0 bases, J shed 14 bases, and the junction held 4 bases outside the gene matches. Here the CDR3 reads CASSLDSGRTEFF. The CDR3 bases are TGTGCCAGCAGCTTAGATAGCGGGAGGACTGAGTTCTTC.

The CDR3 DNA reads as TGTGCCAGCTCACCACCAACTACCATAAGCACAGATACGCAGTATTTT. It encodes CASSPPTTISTDTQYF. The chain is built from TRBV18 and TRBJ2-3; D not certain. Germline CDR1 is KGHSH and CDR2 is LQKENI. The germline V and J ends were trimmed by 0 bases and 0 bases, with 10 bases remaining between them. The CDR3 runs to 16 residues.

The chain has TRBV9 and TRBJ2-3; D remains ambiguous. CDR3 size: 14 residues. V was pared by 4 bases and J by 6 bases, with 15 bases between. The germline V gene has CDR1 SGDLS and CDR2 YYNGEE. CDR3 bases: TGTGCCAGCAGCCCACACTCGGTGCTGGATACGCAGTATTTT. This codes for CASSPHSVLDTQYF.

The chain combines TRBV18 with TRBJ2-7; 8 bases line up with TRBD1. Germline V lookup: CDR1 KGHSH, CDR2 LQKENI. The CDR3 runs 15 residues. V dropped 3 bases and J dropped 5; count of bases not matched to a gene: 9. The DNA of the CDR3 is TGTGCCAGCTCACCTCGCCAGGGGGCCTATGACGAGCAGTACTTC. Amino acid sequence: CASSPRQGAYDEQYF.

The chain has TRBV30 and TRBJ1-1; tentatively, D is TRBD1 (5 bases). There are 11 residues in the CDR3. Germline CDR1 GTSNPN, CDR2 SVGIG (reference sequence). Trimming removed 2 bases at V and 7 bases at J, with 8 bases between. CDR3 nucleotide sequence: TGTGCCTGGAGTCTGACAGTTGAAGCTTTCTTT. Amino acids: CAWSLTVEAFF. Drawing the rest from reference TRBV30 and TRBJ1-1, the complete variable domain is SQTIHQWPATLVQPVGSPLSLECTVEGTSNPNLYWYRQAAGRGLQLLFYSVGIGQISSEVPQNLSASRPQDRQFILSSKKLLLSDSGFYLCAWSLTVEAFFGQGTRLTVV.

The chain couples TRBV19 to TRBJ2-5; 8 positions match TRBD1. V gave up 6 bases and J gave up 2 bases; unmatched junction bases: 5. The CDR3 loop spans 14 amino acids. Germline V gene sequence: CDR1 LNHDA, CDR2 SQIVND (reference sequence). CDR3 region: CASSKDRAQETQYF. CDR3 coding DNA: TGTGCCAGTAGCAAGGACAGGGCTCAAGAGACCCAGTACTTC.

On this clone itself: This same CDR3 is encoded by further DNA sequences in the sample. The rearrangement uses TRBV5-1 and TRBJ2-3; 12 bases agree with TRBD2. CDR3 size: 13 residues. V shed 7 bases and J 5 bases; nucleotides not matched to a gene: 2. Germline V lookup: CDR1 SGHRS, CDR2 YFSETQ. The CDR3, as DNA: TGCGCCAGCTCTAGCGGGAGGGGAGATACGCAGTATTTT. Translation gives CASSSGRGDTQYF.

The CDR3 spells CASAERETQYF. Written as DNA, the CDR3 is TGTGCTAGTGCCGAGCGAGAGACCCAGTACTTC. The chain couples TRBV12-5 to TRBJ2-5; D gene ambiguous. Trimming removed 7 bases from V and 4 bases from J, with 7 bases in between. The CDR3 length is 11 residues. The germline V gene has CDR1 LGHNT and CDR2 FRNRAP. Together with reference TRBV12-5 and TRBJ2-5, the CDR3 gives the full variable domain: DARVTQTPRHKVTEMGQEVTMRCQPILGHNTVFWYRQTMMQGLELLAYFRNRAPLDDSGMPKDRFSAEMPDATLATLKIQPSEPRDSAVYFCASAERETQYFGPGTRLLVL.

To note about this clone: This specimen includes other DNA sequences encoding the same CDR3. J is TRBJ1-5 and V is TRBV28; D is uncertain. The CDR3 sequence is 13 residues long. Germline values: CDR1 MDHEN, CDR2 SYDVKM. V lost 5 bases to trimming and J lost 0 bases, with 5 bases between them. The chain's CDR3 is CASSGTSNQPQHF. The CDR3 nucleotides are TGTGCCAGCAGTGGTACTAGCAATCAGCCCCAGCATTTT.

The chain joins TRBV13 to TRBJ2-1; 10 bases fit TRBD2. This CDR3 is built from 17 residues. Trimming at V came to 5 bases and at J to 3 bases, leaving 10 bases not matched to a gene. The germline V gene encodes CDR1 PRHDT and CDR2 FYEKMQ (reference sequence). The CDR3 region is CASSKRAVAGGYNEQFF. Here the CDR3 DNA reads TGTGCCAGCAGCAAAAGGGCCGTAGCGGGAGGCTACAATGAGCAGTTCTTC. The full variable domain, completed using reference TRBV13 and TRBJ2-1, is AAGVIQSPRHLIKEKRETATLKCYPIPRHDTVYWYQQGPGQDPQFLISFYEKMQSDKGSIPDRFSAQQFSDYHSELNMSSLELGDSALYFCASSKRAVAGGYNEQFFGPGTRLTVL.

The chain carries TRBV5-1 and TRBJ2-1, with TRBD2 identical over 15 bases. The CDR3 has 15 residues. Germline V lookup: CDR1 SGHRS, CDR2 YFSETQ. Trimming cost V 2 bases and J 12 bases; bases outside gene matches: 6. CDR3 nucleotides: TGCGCCAGCAGCTTACCCCCGGGACTAGCGGGAGGGCAGTTCTTC. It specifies CASSLPPGLAGGQFF.

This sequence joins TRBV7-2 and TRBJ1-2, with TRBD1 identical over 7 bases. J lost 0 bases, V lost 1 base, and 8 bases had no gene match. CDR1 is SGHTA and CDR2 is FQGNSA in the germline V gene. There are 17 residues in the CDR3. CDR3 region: CASSLVYWDSSNYGYTF. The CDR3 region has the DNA TGTGCCAGCAGCTTAGTATACTGGGACAGTTCTAACTATGGCTACACCTTC.

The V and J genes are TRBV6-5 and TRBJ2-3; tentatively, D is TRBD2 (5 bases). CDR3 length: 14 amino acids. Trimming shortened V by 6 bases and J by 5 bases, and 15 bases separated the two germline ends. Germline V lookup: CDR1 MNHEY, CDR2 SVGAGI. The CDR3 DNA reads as TGTGCCAGCAGATATAAGCCGGCGGGAGATACGCAGTATTTT. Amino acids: CASRYKPAGDTQYF.

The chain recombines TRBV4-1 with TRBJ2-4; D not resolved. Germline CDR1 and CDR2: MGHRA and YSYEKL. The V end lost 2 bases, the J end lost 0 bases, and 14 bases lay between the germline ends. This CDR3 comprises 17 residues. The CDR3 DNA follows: TGCGCCAGCAGCCAACTCTCTTTGGTTCTAGCCAAAAACATTCAGTACTTC. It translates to CASSQLSLVLAKNIQYF.

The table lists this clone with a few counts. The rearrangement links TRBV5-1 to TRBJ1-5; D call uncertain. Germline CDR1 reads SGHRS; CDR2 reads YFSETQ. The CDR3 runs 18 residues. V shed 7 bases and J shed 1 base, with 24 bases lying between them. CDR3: CASVGWEGSGPSNQPQHF. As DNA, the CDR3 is TGCGCCAGCGTCGGTTGGGAGGGCTCCGGTCCGAGCAATCAGCCCCAGCATTTT.

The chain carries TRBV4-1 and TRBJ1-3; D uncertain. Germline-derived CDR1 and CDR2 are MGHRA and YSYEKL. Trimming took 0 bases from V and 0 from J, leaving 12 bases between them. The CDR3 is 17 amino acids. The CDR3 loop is CASSQDWQTFSGNTIYF. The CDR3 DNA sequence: TGCGCCAGCAGCCAAGACTGGCAGACTTTCTCTGGAAACACCATATATTTT.